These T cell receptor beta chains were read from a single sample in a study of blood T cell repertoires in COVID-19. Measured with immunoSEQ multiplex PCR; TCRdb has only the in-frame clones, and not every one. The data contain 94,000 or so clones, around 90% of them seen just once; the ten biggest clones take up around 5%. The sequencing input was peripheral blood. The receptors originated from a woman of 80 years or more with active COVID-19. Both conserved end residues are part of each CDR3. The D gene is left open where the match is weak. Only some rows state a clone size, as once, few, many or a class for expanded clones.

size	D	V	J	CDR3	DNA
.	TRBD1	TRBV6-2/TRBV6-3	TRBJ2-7	CASSYSSRGPHEQYF	TGTGCCAGCAGTTACTCGTCCAGGGGGCCCCACGAGCAGTACTTC
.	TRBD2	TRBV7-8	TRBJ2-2	CASSVTSGRLGELFF	TGTGCCAGCAGCGTAACTAGCGGGAGGCTCGGGGAGCTGTTTTTT
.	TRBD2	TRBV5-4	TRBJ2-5	CASSSGRSGNQETQYF	TGTGCCAGCAGCTCCGGGCGGAGCGGGAACCAAGAGACCCAGTACTTC
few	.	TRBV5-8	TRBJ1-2	CASSFSNRGNYGYTF	TGTGCCAGCAGCTTTTCGAATCGGGGGAACTATGGCTACACCTTC
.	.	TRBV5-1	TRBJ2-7	CASSLEDGSYEQYF	TGCGCCAGCAGCTTGGAGGACGGGAGCTACGAGCAGTACTTC
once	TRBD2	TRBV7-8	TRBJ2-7	CASSLEGTSGRTYEQYF	TGTGCCAGCAGCTTAGAGGGTACTAGCGGGAGAACCTACGAGCAGTACTTC
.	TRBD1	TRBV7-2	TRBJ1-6	CASSLFGTGQNSPLHF	TGTGCCAGCAGCTTATTTGGGACAGGACAGAATTCACCCCTCCACTTT
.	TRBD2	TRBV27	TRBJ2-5	CASSLVAGALETQYF	TGTGCCAGCAGCCTCGTAGCGGGAGCTTTGGAGACCCAGTACTTC
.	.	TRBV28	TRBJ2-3	CATGPGHADTQYF	TGTGCCACCGGACCGGGACACGCAGATACGCAGTATTTT
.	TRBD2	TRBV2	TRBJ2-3	CAITPRLAEDTQYF	TGTGCCATCACGCCAAGGCTAGCGGAGGATACGCAGTATTTT
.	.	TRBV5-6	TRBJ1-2	CASSLERVWVHYGYTF	TGTGCCAGCAGCTTGGAGCGGGTCTGGGTTCACTATGGCTACACCTTC
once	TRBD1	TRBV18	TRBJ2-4	CASSPDQGALAKNIQYF	TGTGCCAGCTCACCAGATCAGGGGGCCCTAGCCAAAAACATTCAGTACTTC
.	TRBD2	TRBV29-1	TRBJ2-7	CSVVGWSGGPAYEQYF	TGCAGCGTTGTCGGTTGGTCGGGAGGGCCCGCCTACGAGCAGTACTTC
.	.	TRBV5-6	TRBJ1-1	CASSLGAGTEAFF	TGTGCCAGCAGCTTGGGGGCAGGTACTGAAGCTTTCTTT
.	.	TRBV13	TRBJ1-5	CASSPGSNQPQHF	TGTGCCAGCAGCCCGGGGAGCAATCAGCCCCAGCATTTT
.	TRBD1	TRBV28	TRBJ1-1	CASSPPRQGRWTEAFF	TGTGCCAGCAGTCCCCCCCGACAGGGTAGATGGACTGAAGCTTTCTTT
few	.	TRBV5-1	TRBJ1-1	CASSRGSNTEAFF	TGCGCCAGCAGCCGGGGGTCGAACACTGAAGCTTTCTTT
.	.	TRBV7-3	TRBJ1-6	CASSCKARYLSYNSPLHF	TGTGCCAGCAGCTGCAAAGCCCGGTACCTCTCGTATAATTCACCCCTCCACTTT
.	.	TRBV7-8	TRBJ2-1	CASSFRGSGNEQFF	TGTGCCAGCAGCTTTCGTGGATCGGGTAATGAGCAGTTCTTC
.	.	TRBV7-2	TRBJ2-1	CASSYWRASYNEQFF	TGTGCCAGCAGTTATTGGCGGGCGTCCTACAATGAGCAGTTCTTC
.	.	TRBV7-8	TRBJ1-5	CASSPVAAGPTNQPQHF	TGTGCCAGCAGCCCAGTGGCGGCAGGGCCTACCAATCAGCCCCAGCATTTT
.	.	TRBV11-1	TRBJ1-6	CASSVSGTTGSPLHF	TGTGCCAGCAGCGTTTCCGGGACTACAGGTTCACCCCTCCACTTT